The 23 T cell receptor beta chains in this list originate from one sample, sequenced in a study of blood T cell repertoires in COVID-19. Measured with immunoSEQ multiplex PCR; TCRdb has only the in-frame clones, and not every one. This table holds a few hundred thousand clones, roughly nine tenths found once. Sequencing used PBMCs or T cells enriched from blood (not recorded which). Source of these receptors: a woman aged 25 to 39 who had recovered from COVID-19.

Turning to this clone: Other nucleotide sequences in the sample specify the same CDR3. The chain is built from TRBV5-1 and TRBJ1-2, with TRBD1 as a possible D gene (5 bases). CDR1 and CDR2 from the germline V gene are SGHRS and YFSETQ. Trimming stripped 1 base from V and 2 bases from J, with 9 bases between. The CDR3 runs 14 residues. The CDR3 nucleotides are TGCGCCAGCAGCTTGCGGCAGGGCAACTATGGCTACACCTTC. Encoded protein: CASSLRQGNYGYTF.

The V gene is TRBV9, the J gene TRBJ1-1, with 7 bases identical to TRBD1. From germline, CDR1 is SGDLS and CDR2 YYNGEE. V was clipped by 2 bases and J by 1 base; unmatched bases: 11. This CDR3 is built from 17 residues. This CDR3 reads CASSVGGETGRNTEAFF. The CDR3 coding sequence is TGTGCCAGCAGCGTGGGCGGGGAGACAGGGAGGAACACTGAAGCTTTCTTT.

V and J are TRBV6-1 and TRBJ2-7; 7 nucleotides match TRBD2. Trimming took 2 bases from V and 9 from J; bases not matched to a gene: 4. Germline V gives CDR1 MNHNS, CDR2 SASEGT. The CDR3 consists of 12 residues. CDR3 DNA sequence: TGTGCCAGCAGTGAATGGTGGGGGGGGCAGTACTTC. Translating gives CASSEWWGGQYF.

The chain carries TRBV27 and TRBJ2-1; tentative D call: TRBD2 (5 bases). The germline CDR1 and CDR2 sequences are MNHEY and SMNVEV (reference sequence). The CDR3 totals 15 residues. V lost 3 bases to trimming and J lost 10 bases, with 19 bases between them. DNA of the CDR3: TGTGCCAGCAGTTTGCGGCAGGCCGCCCCGGGGGAGCAGTTCTTC. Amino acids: CASSLRQAAPGEQFF.

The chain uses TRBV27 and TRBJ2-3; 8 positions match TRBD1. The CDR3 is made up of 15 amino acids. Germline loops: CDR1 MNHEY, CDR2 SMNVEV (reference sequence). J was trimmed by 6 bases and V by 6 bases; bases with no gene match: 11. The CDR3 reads CASRVGTGYRDTQYF. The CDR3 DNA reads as TGTGCCAGCAGGGTAGGGACAGGCTACAGGGATACGCAGTATTTT.

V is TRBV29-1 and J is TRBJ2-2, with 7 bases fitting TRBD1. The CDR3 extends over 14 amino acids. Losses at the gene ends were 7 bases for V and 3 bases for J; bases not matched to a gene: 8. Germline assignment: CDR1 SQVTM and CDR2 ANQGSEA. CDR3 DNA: TGCAGCGGCCAGACAGGGACGGACACCGGGGAGCTGTTTTTT. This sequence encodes CSGQTGTDTGELFF.

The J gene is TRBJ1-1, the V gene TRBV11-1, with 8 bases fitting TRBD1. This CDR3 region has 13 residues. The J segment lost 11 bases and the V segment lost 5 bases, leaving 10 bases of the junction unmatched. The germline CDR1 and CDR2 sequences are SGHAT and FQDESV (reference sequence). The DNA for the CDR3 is TGTGCCAGCAGCCAGATGACAGGGGCCGGGGCTTTCTTT. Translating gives CASSQMTGAGAFF.

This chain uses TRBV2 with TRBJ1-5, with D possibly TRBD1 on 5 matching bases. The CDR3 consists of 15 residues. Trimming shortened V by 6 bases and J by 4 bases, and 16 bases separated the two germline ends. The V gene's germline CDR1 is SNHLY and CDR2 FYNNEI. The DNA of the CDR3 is TGTGCCAGCAGCTTCGACAGTAGTCAGAATCAGCCCCAGCATTTT. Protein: CASSFDSSQNQPQHF.

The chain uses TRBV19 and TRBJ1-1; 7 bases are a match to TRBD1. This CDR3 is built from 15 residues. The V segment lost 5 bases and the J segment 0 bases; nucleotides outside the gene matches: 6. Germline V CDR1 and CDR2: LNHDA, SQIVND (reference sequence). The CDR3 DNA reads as TGTGCCAGTAGTGACCGGACAGGCCTGAACACTGAAGCTTTCTTT. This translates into CASSDRTGLNTEAFF.

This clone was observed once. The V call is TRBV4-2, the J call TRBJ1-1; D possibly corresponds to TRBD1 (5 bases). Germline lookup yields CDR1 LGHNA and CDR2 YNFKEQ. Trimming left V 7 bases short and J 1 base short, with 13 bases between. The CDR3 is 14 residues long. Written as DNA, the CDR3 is TGTGCCAGCACCACAGGTATCTGGAACACTGAAGCTTTCTTT. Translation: CASTTGIWNTEAFF.

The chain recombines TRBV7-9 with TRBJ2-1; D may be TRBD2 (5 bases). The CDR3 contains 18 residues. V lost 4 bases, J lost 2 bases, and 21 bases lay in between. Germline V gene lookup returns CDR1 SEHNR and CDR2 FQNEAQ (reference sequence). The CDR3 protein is CASSSHDRTELTYNEQFF. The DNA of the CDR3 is TGTGCCAGCAGCTCGCATGACCGGACTGAACTGACCTACAATGAGCAGTTCTTC.

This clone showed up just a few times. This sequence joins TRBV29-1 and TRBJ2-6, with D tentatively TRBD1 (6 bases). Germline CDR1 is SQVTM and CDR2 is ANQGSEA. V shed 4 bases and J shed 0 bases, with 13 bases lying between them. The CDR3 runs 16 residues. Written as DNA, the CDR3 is TGCAGCGTTGGGGGGCAGGGCCGCTCTGGGGCCAACGTCCTGACTTTC. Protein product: CSVGGQGRSGANVLTF. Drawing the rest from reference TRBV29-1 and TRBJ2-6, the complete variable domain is SAVISQKPSRDICQRGTSLTIQCQVDSQVTMMFWYRQQPGQSLTLIATANQGSEATYESGFVIDKFPISRPNLTFSTLTVSNMSPEDSSIYLCSVGGQGRSGANVLTFGAGSRLTVL.

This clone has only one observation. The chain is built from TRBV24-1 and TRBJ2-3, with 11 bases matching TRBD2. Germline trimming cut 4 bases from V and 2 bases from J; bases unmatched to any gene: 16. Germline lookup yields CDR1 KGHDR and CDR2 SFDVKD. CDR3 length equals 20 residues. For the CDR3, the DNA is TGTGCCACCAGTGAACCCGTCGGGACTAGCGGCGTGAGCGACACAGATACGCAGTATTTT. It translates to CATSEPVGTSGVSDTDTQYF.

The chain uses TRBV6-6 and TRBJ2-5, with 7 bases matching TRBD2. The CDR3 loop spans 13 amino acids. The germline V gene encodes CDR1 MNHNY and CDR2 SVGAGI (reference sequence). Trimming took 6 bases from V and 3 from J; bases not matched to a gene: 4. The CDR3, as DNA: TGTGCCAGCAGGATGAGCGGGGAAGAGACCCAGTACTTC. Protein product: CASRMSGEETQYF.

The CDR3, as DNA: TGTGCCAGCAGCCGTCGGGTGGGGGCCTCCTACGAGCAGTACTTC. This translates into CASSRRVGASYEQYF. The chain uses TRBV7-8 and TRBJ2-7, with a weak D call TRBD1 (6 bases). V was pared by 5 bases and J by 0 bases, with 14 bases between. The CDR3 loop spans 15 amino acids. Germline V gene sequence: CDR1 SGHVS, CDR2 FQNEAQ.

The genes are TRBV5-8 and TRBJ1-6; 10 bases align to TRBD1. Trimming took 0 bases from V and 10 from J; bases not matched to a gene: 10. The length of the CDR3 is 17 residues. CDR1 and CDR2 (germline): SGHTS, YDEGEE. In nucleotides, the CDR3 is TGTGCCAGCAGCTTGGGGGGACAGGGGTTTACCTGGTCACCCCTCCACTTT. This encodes CASSLGGQGFTWSPLHF.

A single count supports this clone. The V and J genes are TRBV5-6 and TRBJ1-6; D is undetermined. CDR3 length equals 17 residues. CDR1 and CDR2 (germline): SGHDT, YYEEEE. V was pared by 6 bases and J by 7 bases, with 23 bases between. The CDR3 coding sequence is TGTGCCAGCACGTTAGCCCCGGTAGCCGTTGGCAATTCACCCCTCCACTTT. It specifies CASTLAPVAVGNSPLHF.

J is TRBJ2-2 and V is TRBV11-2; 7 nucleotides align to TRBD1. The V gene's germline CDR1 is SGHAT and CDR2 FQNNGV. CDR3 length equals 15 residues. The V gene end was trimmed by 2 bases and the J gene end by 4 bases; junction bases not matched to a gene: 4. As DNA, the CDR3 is TGTGCCAGCAGCTTACGGCCAGGGGGCACCGGGGAGCTGTTTTTT. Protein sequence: CASSLRPGGTGELFF.

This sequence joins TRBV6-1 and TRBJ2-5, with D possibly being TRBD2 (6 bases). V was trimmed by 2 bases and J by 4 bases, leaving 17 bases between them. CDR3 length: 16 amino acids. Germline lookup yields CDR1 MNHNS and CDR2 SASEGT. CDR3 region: CASSENPGVGGETQYF. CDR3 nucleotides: TGTGCCAGCAGTGAAAATCCGGGGGTGGGCGGAGAGACCCAGTACTTC.

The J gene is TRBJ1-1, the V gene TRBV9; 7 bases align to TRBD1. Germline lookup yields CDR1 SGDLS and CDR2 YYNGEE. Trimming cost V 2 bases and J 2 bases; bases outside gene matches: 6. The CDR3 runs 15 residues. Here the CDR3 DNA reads TGTGCCAGCAGCGTTGAACAGGGGTTTAACACTGAAGCTTTCTTT. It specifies CASSVEQGFNTEAFF. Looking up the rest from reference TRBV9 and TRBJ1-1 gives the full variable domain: DSGVTQTPKHLITATGQRVTLRCSPRSGDLSVYWYQQSLDQGLQFLIQYYNGEERAKGNILERFSAQQFPDLHSELNLSSLELGDSALYFCASSVEQGFNTEAFFGQGTRLTVV.

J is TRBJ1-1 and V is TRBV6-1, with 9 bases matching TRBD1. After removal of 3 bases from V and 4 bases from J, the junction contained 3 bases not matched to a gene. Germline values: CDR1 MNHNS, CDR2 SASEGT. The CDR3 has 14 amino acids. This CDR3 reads CASSETGGVTEAFF. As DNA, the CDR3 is TGTGCCAGCAGTGAGACAGGGGGGGTCACTGAAGCTTTCTTT.

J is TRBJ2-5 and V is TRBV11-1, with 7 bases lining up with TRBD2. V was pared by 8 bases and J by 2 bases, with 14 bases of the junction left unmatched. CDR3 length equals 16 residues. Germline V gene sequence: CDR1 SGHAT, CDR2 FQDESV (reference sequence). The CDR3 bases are TGTGCCAGCTCACACGGGCTAGCGGCCTATCAAGAGACCCAGTACTTC. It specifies CASSHGLAAYQETQYF.

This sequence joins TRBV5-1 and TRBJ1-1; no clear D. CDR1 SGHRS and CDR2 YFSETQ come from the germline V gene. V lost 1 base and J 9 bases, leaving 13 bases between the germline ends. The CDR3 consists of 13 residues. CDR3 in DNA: TGCGCCAGCAGCTTGTCGAGCCAGGCGCAAGCTTTCTTT. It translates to CASSLSSQAQAFF.